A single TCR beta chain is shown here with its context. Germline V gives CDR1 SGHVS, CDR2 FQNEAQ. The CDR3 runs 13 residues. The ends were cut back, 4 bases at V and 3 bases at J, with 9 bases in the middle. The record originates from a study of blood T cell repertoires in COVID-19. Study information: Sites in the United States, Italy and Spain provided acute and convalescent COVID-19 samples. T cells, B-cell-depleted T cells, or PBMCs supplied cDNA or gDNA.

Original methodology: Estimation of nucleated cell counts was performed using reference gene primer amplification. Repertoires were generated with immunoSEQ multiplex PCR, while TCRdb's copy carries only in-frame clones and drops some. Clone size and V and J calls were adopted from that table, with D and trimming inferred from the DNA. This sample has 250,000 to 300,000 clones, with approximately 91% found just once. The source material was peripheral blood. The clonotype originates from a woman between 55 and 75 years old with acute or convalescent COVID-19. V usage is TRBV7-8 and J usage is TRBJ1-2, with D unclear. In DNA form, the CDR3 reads TGTGCCAGCAGCTCAAGGAGAGACTATGGCTACACCTTC. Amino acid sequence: CASSSRRDYGYTF.